Listed below are T cell receptor beta chains from one sample, sequenced in a study of immune evolution from preneoplasia to lung adenocarcinoma. Sequencing was performed with immunoSEQ multiplex PCR; in TCRdb, only in-frame clones are kept and a portion is missing. The top ten hold approximately 9% of the sample, which has 7,000 to 8,500 clones, roughly 74% seen once. The sample was FFPE atypical adenomatous hyperplasia tissue from the lung. These TCRs come from a donor of 70 years or more with lung adenocarcinoma. Some clones in this sample may be carry-over from other donors' samples. Both conserved end residues are part of each CDR3. The D gene is left open where the match is weak. Rows may omit the clone size; those that give it use once, few, many or a size class.

TGTGCCAGCAGCTACGCGGGGGGCGGCACAGATACGCAGTATTTT | CASSYAGGGTDTQYF | TRBD2 | TRBV7-3 | once | TRBJ2-3
TGCGCCTGGAGTGTTTCGAGCGTCCAAGAGACCCAGTACTTC | CAWSVSSVQETQYF | - | TRBV30 | - | TRBJ2-5
TGTGCCTGGAGTGTATTAAGTGATGAAAAACTGTTTTTT | CAWSVLSDEKLFF | - | TRBV30 | - | TRBJ1-4
TGCGCCAGCACCCAGACAAGATTGGACACCGGGGAGCTGTTTTTT | CASTQTRLDTGELFF | - | TRBV5-1 | - | TRBJ2-2
TGCGCCAGCTCAGTGGGGACACTCGAGGCGGCCCAGCATTTT | CASSVGTLEAAQHF | - | TRBV10-2 | - | TRBJ1-5
TGCGCCAGCAGCCAAGCTGGGGTCGGGGCCCAGCATTTT | CASSQAGVGAQHF | - | TRBV4-1 | - | TRBJ1-5
TGTGCCAGCAGTTCGCGTTTCCACGAGCAGTACTTC | CASSSRFHEQYF | - | TRBV27 | - | TRBJ2-7
TGTGCCTGGGGGGAGTTGGGCAATGAGCAGTTCTTC | CAWGELGNEQFF | - | TRBV30 | - | TRBJ2-1
TGTGCCAGTAGTTACACAGGGGGCTCCTACAATGAGCAGTTCTTC | CASSYTGGSYNEQFF | TRBD1 | TRBV19 | - | TRBJ2-1
TGTGCCAGCAGCTTAGGGAGGGAGCGGCAGACCCAGTACTTC | CASSLGRERQTQYF | - | TRBV11-1 | few | TRBJ2-5
TGTGCCAGCAGGGACAGTACTGGCACTGAAGCTTTCTTT | CASRDSTGTEAFF | - | TRBV2 | - | TRBJ1-1